This T cell receptor (beta chain) was observed in a study of neoadjuvant anti-PD-1 for oral cavity cancer. From germline, CDR1 is MNHEY and CDR2 SVGAGI. The germline V and J ends were trimmed by 6 bases and 7 bases, with 13 bases remaining between them. The CDR3 extends over 13 amino acids. This table comes from immunoSEQ multiplex PCR, and its TCRdb copy is limited to in-frame clones, with some not included. The sample comprises 13,000 to 15,000 clones, 50% to 65% of which are singletons, and 2.5% to 3% rests with the top ten. The rearrangement uses TRBV6-5 and TRBJ1-5; weak D call: TRBD1 (5 bases). The receptor was derived from a person aged 35-79 years with oral cavity squamous cell carcinoma. This sample comprised PBMCs, obtained before nivolumab (anti-PD-1) treatment. This CDR3 reads CASRAGRGQPQHF. In DNA, the CDR3 is TGTGCCAGCAGGGCAGGGCGGGGGCAGCCCCAGCATTTT.